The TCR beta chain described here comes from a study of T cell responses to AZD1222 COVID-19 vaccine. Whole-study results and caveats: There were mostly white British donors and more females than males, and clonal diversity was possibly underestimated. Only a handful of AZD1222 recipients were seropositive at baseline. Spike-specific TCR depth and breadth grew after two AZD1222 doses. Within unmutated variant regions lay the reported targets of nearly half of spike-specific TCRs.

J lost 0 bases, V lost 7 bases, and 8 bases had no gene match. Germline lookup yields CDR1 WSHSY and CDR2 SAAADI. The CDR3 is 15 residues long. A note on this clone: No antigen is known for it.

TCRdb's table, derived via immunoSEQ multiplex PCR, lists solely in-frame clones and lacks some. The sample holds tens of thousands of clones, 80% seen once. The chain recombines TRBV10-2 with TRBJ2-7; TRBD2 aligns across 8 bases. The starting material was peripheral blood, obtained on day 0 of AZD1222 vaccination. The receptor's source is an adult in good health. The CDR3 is CASISGGDDSYEQYF. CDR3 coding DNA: TGCGCCAGCATTTCCGGGGGGGATGACTCCTACGAGCAGTACTTC.